Listed below are T cell receptor beta chains from one sample, sequenced in a study of memory CD4+ T cells and cytomegalovirus serostatus. Here immunoSEQ multiplex PCR was the method, and the copy in TCRdb shows in-frame clones only, minus some. The repertoire holds about 56,000 clones, with around 80% as singletons. The specimen sequenced was memory CD4+ T cells from blood. Every receptor here comes from an adult in good health and CMV-seronegative. Each CDR3 is given with its conserved first and last residue. A D gene is named only where the DNA matches it firmly.

D: TRBD2; V: TRBV6-5; J: TRBJ2-3; DNA: TGTGCCAGCAGTTACGATGCAGCGGGGGCGAGAAGGAAGTATTTT; CDR3: CASSYDAAGARRKYF
D: NA; V: TRBV4-2; J: TRBJ1-2; DNA: TGTGCCAGCAGCCAATCGGACAGCGCCTATGGCTACACCTTC; CDR3: CASSQSDSAYGYTF
D: NA; V: TRBV27; J: TRBJ2-7; DNA: TGTGCCAGCAGTTTAGGGTGGACCTACGAGCAGTACTTC; CDR3: CASSLGWTYEQYF
D: TRBD1; V: TRBV6-1; J: TRBJ2-4; DNA: TGTGCCAGCAGTGATCCGGGACAGGGGGCGTGGGTTGTCAAAAACATTCAGTACTTC; CDR3: CASSDPGQGAWVVKNIQYF
D: TRBD1; V: TRBV11-2; J: TRBJ2-5; DNA: TGTGCCAGCAGCTTATTAGACAGGGACCTGGAGACCCAGTACTTC; CDR3: CASSLLDRDLETQYF
D: NA; V: TRBV7-9; J: TRBJ1-2; DNA: TGTGCCAGCAACAAACAGGGTGATGGCTACACCTTC; CDR3: CASNKQGDGYTF
D: NA; V: TRBV6-4; J: TRBJ2-7; DNA: TGTGCCAGCAGTGTATCCCAGGGGCGGGAGCAGTACTTC; CDR3: CASSVSQGREQYF
D: TRBD1; V: TRBV30; J: TRBJ2-3; DNA: TGTGCCTGGAGTCCCGGGACAGGAAGCACAGATACGCAGTATTTT; CDR3: CAWSPGTGSTDTQYF
D: NA; V: TRBV19; J: TRBJ1-6; DNA: TGTGCCAGTAGTAGAGACCCCGTTAATTCACCCCTCCACTTT; CDR3: CASSRDPVNSPLHF
D: NA; V: TRBV19; J: TRBJ1-5; DNA: TGTGCCAGTCAGACCGCCGGAATAAATCAGCCCCAGCATTTT; CDR3: CASQTAGINQPQHF
D: NA; V: TRBV19; J: TRBJ1-5; DNA: TGTGCCAGTAGTATTGGGGGCAGAGATCAGCCCCAGCATTTT; CDR3: CASSIGGRDQPQHF
D: NA; V: TRBV6-6; J: TRBJ2-2; DNA: TGTGCCAGCAGCGCGACAGGGAACACCGGGGAGCTGTTTTTT; CDR3: CASSATGNTGELFF
D: NA; V: TRBV5-8; J: TRBJ2-3; DNA: TGTGCCAGCAGCTTGGCCTTCGATACGCAGTATTTT; CDR3: CASSLAFDTQYF
D: TRBD2; V: TRBV5-4; J: TRBJ2-3; DNA: TGTGCCAGCAGCTGGAAGCGGGGGTCCACCACAGATACGCAGTATTTT; CDR3: CASSWKRGSTTDTQYF
D: NA; V: TRBV4-3; J: TRBJ1-4; DNA: TGCGCCAGCAGCCAAGATTGGGGGCTGACTAATGAAAAACTGTTTTTT; CDR3: CASSQDWGLTNEKLFF
D: TRBD1; V: TRBV6-6; J: TRBJ1-2; DNA: TGTGCCAGCACCCCGACAGGGCTTGGCTACACCTTC; CDR3: CASTPTGLGYTF
D: TRBD1; V: TRBV18; J: TRBJ1-3; DNA: TGTGCCAGCTCACCGGGACAGGGGTTCGGAAACACCATATATTTT; CDR3: CASSPGQGFGNTIYF
D: TRBD1; V: TRBV11-2; J: TRBJ2-3; DNA: TGTGCCAGCAGCCATTACAGGGGGCCAGACACAGATACGCAGTATTTT; CDR3: CASSHYRGPDTDTQYF